This T cell receptor (beta chain) was documented in a study of blood T cell repertoires in COVID-19. The CDR3 totals 11 residues. Trimming left V 7 bases short and J 4 bases short, with 8 bases between. The germline V gene encodes CDR1 MNHNY and CDR2 SVGAGI (reference sequence). In the original processing: Researchers report that nucleated cell counts were estimated from reference gene primer amplification. Libraries were prepared by immunoSEQ multiplex PCR; TCRdb keeps only in-frame clonotypes and omits some of them. That table supplies the V and J calls and clone size; D and trimming were determined from the DNA. Of 380,000 or so clones in the sample, 80% to 90% are singletons; the top ten hold under 8.5%.

V usage is TRBV6-6 and J usage is TRBJ2-7; D gene unclear. This TCR derives from a woman aged 55 to 70 with COVID-19, enrolled during active disease. The sequencing input was peripheral blood. As DNA, the CDR3 is TGTGCCAGCATGGTCGGTTACGAGCAGTACTTC. This gives the protein CASMVGYEQYF.